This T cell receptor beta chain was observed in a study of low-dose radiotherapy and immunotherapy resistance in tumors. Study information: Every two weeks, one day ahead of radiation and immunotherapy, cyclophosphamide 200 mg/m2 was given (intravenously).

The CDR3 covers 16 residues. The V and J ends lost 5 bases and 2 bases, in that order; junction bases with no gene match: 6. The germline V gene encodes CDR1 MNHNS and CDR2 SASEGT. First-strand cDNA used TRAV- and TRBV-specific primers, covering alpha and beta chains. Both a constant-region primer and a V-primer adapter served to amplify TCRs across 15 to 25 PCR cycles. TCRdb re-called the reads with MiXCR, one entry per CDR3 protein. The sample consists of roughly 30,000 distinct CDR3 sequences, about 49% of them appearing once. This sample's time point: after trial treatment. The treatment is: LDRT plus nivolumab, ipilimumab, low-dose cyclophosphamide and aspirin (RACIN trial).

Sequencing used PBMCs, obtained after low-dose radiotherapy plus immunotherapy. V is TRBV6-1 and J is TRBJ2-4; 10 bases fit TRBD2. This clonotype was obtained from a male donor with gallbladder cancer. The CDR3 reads CASSYTSGEPKNIQYF. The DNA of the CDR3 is TGTGCCAGCAGTTACACTAGCGGGGAGCCCAAAAACATTCAGTACTTC.